Listed below are T cell receptor beta chains from one sample, sequenced in a study of tumor-infiltrating lymphocytes in primary liver carcinoma. MiXCR, applied by TCRdb to the multiplex PCR reads, yields one record per CDR3 protein. Among 300,000 to 400,000 distinct CDR3 sequences listed, about 65% were seen once. The material sequenced was peripheral blood. The source of these receptors is a man in his forties or fifties with primary liver carcinoma and hepatitis B virus infection. CDR3s include the opening cysteine and the closing phenylalanine or tryptophan. Fields, in order: J gene, clone size, V gene, D gene, CDR3 protein, CDR3 DNA. The D gene is left open where the match is weak. A row's size may be missing; if present it is once, few, many or a size class.

J gene: TRBJ2-1; clone size: -; V gene: TRBV11-2; D gene: TRBD1; CDR3 protein: CASSIGTGNYYNEQFF; CDR3 DNA: TGTGCCAGCAGCATCGGGACAGGGAATTACTACAATGAGCAGTTCTTC
J gene: TRBJ2-2; clone size: -; V gene: TRBV13; D gene: TRBD2; CDR3 protein: CASSSGLAGHTGELFF; CDR3 DNA: TGTGCCAGCAGCTCCGGACTAGCGGGACACACCGGGGAGCTGTTTTTT
J gene: TRBJ2-3; clone size: -; V gene: TRBV29-1; D gene: -; CDR3 protein: CSVGVGARGKDTEYF; CDR3 DNA: -
J gene: TRBJ2-7; clone size: -; V gene: TRBV4-2; D gene: TRBD2; CDR3 protein: CASSSGPTSGNLSYEQCF; CDR3 DNA: TGTGCCAGCAGTTCCGGTCCCACTAGCGGGAATTTAAGCTACGAGCAGTGCTTC
J gene: TRBJ2-7; clone size: few; V gene: TRBV12-3/TRBV12-4; D gene: TRBD1; CDR3 protein: CASSLTGHAYEQYF; CDR3 DNA: TGTGCCAGCAGCCTGACAGGGCACGCCTACGAGCAGTACTTC
J gene: TRBJ2-5; clone size: -; V gene: TRBV11-2; D gene: -; CDR3 protein: CASSLALQEAQYF; CDR3 DNA: TGTGCCAGCAGCTTAGCCCTCCAAGAGGCCCAGTATTTC
J gene: TRBJ1-1; clone size: -; V gene: TRBV11-1; D gene: -; CDR3 protein: CASNFGGTNTEAFF; CDR3 DNA: TGTGCCAGTAACTTCGGGGGAACGAACACTGAAGCTTTCTTT
J gene: TRBJ2-5; clone size: -; V gene: TRBV30; D gene: -; CDR3 protein: CASLWRETQYF; CDR3 DNA: TGTGCCTCCCTATGGAGAGAGACCCAGTACTTC
J gene: TRBJ2-3; clone size: -; V gene: TRBV5-4; D gene: -; CDR3 protein: CASSLNEKAVTDRRYF; CDR3 DNA: TGTGCCAGCAGCCTTAATGAGAAAGCGGTAACAGATAGGCGGTATTTT
J gene: TRBJ2-1; clone size: -; V gene: TRBV6-2/TRBV6-3; D gene: -; CDR3 protein: CASSYGSTLTGENEQFF; CDR3 DNA: TGTGCCAGCAGTTACGGGTCCACTCTAACCGGAGAAAATGAGCAGTTCTTC
J gene: TRBJ2-7; clone size: -; V gene: TRBV6-5; D gene: -; CDR3 protein: CASSYSQGVRDSSYEQYF; CDR3 DNA: TGTGCCAGCAGTTACTCTCAAGGGGTTAGAGATAGCTCCTACGAGCAGTACTTC
J gene: TRBJ1-2; clone size: -; V gene: TRBV10-1; D gene: TRBD1; CDR3 protein: CARMIQGGYGYTF; CDR3 DNA: TGCGCCAGAATGATACAGGGGGGCTATGGCTACACCTTC
J gene: TRBJ1-2; clone size: -; V gene: TRBV6-2/TRBV6-3; D gene: TRBD1; CDR3 protein: CAGRYRDSYGYTF; CDR3 DNA: TGTGCCGGCAGATACCGGGACAGCTATGGCTACACCTTC
J gene: TRBJ1-2; clone size: -; V gene: TRBV7-8; D gene: -; CDR3 protein: CASSPHRDTGYGYTF; CDR3 DNA: TGTGCCAGCAGCCCCCACCGGGACACCGGCTATGGCTACACCTTC
J gene: TRBJ2-4; clone size: -; V gene: TRBV10-1; D gene: -; CDR3 protein: CASSPGRGGIENIQYF; CDR3 DNA: TGCGCCAGCAGCCCCGGCCGGGGAGGAATCGAAAACATTCAGTACTTC
J gene: TRBJ2-1; clone size: once; V gene: TRBV11-2; D gene: TRBD1; CDR3 protein: CASSRGQASYEQFF; CDR3 DNA: TGTGCCAGCAGCCGCGGACAGGCTTCCTACGAGCAGTTCTTC
J gene: TRBJ2-2; clone size: -; V gene: TRBV24-1; D gene: -; CDR3 protein: CATSDFFPMNTGELFF; CDR3 DNA: TGTGCCACCAGTGATTTTTTTCCTATGAACACCGGGGAGCTGTTTTTT
J gene: TRBJ2-3; clone size: once; V gene: TRBV5-5; D gene: TRBD2; CDR3 protein: CASSFPGRVKTDTQYF; CDR3 DNA: TGTGCCAGCAGCTTCCCCGGGAGGGTAAAAACAGATACGCAGTATTTT
J gene: TRBJ1-5; clone size: -; V gene: TRBV6-2/TRBV6-3; D gene: TRBD1; CDR3 protein: CASSYGDRDNQSQHF; CDR3 DNA: TGTGCCAGCAGTTACGGGGACAGGGATAATCAGTCCCAGCATTTT
J gene: TRBJ2-1; clone size: -; V gene: TRBV28; D gene: -; CDR3 protein: CASSSPSLGGNEQFF; CDR3 DNA: TGTGCCAGCAGTTCCCCGTCCCTCGGGGGCAATGAGCAGTTCTTC
J gene: TRBJ2-3; clone size: -; V gene: TRBV9; D gene: -; CDR3 protein: CASSALGRLSTDTQYF; CDR3 DNA: TGTGCCAGCAGCGCCCTGGGACGATTGAGCACAGATACGCAGTATTTT
J gene: TRBJ2-1; clone size: -; V gene: TRBV11-2; D gene: -; CDR3 protein: CASSVQEYGEQFF; CDR3 DNA: TGTGCTAGCAGCGTGCAGGAGTACGGTGAGCAGTTCTTC
J gene: TRBJ2-7; clone size: few; V gene: TRBV6-5; D gene: -; CDR3 protein: CASSYNSKGNYEQYF; CDR3 DNA: TGTGCCAGCAGTTACAACTCTAAGGGGAACTACGAGCAGTACTTC
J gene: TRBJ1-6; clone size: -; V gene: TRBV11-2; D gene: -; CDR3 protein: CASSLVGGGYLPLHF; CDR3 DNA: TGTGCCAGCAGCTTAGTTGGAGGAGGCTATTTACCCCTCCACTTT
J gene: TRBJ2-1; clone size: -; V gene: TRBV6-5; D gene: -; CDR3 protein: CANSYRIGVSSYNEQFF; CDR3 DNA: TGTGCCAACAGTTACCGCATCGGGGTTAGCTCCTACAATGAGCAGTTCTTC
J gene: TRBJ2-7; clone size: -; V gene: TRBV29-1; D gene: -; CDR3 protein: CSVGEGGVEQYF; CDR3 DNA: TGCAGCGTAGGGGAGGGGGGCGTCGAGCAGTACTTC
J gene: TRBJ1-1; clone size: -; V gene: TRBV11-2; D gene: -; CDR3 protein: CASSSESQGAEAFF; CDR3 DNA: TGTGCCAGCAGCAGCGAGTCCCAAGGGGCTGAAGCTTTCTTT
J gene: TRBJ2-2; clone size: -; V gene: TRBV5-4; D gene: TRBD1; CDR3 protein: CASSPLTGALSGELFF; CDR3 DNA: TGTGCCAGCAGCCCCCTGACAGGGGCTTTATCCGGGGAGCTGTTTTTT
J gene: TRBJ1-4; clone size: -; V gene: TRBV6-1; D gene: -; CDR3 protein: CVSSEAIRMSNEKLFF; CDR3 DNA: TGTGTCAGCAGTGAAGCGATAAGGATGTCTAATGAAAAACTGTTTTTT
J gene: TRBJ2-6; clone size: many; V gene: TRBV29-1; D gene: -; CDR3 protein: CSVGAGLSGANVLTF; CDR3 DNA: TGCAGCGTTGGGGCAGGACTATCTGGGGCCAACGTCCTGACTTTC
J gene: TRBJ1-5; clone size: -; V gene: TRBV6-1; D gene: -; CDR3 protein: CASSVLGGTNQPKHF; CDR3 DNA: TGTGCCAGCAGTGTCCTGGGGGGCACCAATCAGCCCAAGCATTTT
J gene: TRBJ1-2; clone size: many; V gene: TRBV6-2/TRBV6-3; D gene: -; CDR3 protein: CASSVHRSYGYTF; CDR3 DNA: TGTGCCAGCAGTGTCCACAGATCCTATGGCTACACCTTC
J gene: TRBJ2-3; clone size: -; V gene: TRBV4-1; D gene: TRBD2; CDR3 protein: CASSQDVAGGADTQYF; CDR3 DNA: TGCGCCAGCAGCCAAGACGTCGCGGGAGGGGCAGATACGCAGTATTTT
J gene: TRBJ1-2; clone size: many; V gene: TRBV6-2/TRBV6-3; D gene: -; CDR3 protein: CASSRGGSRNYGYTF; CDR3 DNA: TGTGCCAGCAGCAGAGGAGGGTCCCGTAACTATGGCTACACCTTC
J gene: TRBJ2-7; clone size: few; V gene: TRBV5-1; D gene: TRBD1; CDR3 protein: CASSDGTASNREQYF; CDR3 DNA: TGCGCCAGCAGCGACGGGACAGCCTCTAATCGGGAGCAGTACTTC
J gene: TRBJ2-2; clone size: -; V gene: TRBV6-5; D gene: -; CDR3 protein: CASSYSSAYVNTGELFF; CDR3 DNA: TGTGCCAGCAGTTACTCTAGCGCCTACGTTAACACCGGGGAGCTGTTTTTT
J gene: TRBJ2-3; clone size: many; V gene: TRBV4-1; D gene: -; CDR3 protein: CASSQVGSWKDTQYF; CDR3 DNA: TGCGCCAGCAGCCAAGTGGGGAGTTGGAAAGATACGCAGTATTTT
J gene: TRBJ2-1; clone size: many; V gene: TRBV11-2; D gene: TRBD1; CDR3 protein: CASRGGTGLGSEQFF; CDR3 DNA: TGTGCCAGCAGGGGCGGGACAGGGTTGGGTAGTGAGCAGTTCTTC